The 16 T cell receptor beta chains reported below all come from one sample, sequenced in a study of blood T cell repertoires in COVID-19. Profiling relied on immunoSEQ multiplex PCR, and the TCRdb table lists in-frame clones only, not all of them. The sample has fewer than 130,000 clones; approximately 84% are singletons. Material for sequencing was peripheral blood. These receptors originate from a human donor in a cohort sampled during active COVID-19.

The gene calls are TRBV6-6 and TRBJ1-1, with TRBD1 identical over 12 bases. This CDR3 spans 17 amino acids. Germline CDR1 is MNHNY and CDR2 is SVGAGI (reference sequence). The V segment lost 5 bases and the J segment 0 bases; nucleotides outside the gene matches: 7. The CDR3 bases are TGTGCCAGCAGTCCGCCGGGACAGGGGGCTATGAACACTGAAGCTTTCTTT. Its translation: CASSPPGQGAMNTEAFF.

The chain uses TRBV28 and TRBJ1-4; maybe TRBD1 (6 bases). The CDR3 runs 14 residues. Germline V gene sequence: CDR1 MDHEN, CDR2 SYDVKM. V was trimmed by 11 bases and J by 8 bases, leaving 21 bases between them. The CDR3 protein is CAGRGGQAGEKLFF. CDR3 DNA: TGTGCCGGAAGGGGGGGTCAGGCGGGCGAAAAACTGTTTTTT. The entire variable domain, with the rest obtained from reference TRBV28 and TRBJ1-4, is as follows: DVKVTQSSRYLVKRTGEKVFLECVQDMDHENMFWYRQDPGLGLRLIYFSYDVKMKEKGDIPEGYSVSREKKERFSLILESASTNQTSMYLCAGRGGQAGEKLFFGSGTQLSVL.

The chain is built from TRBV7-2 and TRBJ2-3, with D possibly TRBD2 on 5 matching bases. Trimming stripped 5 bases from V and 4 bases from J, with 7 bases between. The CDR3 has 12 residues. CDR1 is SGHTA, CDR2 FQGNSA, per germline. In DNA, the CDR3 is TGTGCCAGCAGCCTACTAGCAGATACGCAGTATTTT. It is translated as CASSLLADTQYF. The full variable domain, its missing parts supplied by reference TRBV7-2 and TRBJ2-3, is GAGVSQSPSNKVTEKGKDVELRCDPISGHTALYWYRQSLGQGLEFLIYFQGNSAPDKSGLPSDRFSAERTGGSVSTLTIQRTQQEDSAVYLCASSLLADTQYFGPGTRLTVL.

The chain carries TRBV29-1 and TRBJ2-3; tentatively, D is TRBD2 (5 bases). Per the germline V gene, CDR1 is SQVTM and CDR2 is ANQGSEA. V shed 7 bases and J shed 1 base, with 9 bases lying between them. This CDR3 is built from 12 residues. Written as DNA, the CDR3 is TGCAGCGGCGAGGAGGGCACAGATACGCAGTATTTT. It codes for CSGEEGTDTQYF.

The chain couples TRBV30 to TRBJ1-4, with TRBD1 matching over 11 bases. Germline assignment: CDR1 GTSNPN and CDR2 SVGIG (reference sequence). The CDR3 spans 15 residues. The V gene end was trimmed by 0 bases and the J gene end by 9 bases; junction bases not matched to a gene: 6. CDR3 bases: TGTGCCTGGAGTGTGGCAGGGACAGGGGGAAAAAAACTGTTTTTT. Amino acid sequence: CAWSVAGTGGKKLFF.

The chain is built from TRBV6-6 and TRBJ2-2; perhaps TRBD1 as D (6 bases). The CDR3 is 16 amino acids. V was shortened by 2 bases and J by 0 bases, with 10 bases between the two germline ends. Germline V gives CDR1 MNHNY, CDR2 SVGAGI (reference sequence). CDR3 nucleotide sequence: TGTGCCAGCAGTTACCCAGGGGCGCCGAACACCGGGGAGCTGTTTTTT. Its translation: CASSYPGAPNTGELFF.

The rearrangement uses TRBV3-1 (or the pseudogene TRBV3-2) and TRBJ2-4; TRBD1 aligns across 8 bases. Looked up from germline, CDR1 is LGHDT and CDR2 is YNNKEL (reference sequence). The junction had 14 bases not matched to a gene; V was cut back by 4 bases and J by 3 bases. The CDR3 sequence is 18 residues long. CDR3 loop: CASSRTAGPGQVKNIQYF. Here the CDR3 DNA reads TGTGCCAGCAGCCGCACCGCGGGACCGGGACAGGTCAAAAACATTCAGTACTTC.

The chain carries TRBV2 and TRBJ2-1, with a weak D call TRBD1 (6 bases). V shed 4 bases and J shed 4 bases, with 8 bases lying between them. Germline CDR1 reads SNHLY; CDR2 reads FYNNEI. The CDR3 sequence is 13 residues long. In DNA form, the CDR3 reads TGTGCCAGCAGTGGGGACATGTACAATGAGCAGTTCTTC. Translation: CASSGDMYNEQFF.

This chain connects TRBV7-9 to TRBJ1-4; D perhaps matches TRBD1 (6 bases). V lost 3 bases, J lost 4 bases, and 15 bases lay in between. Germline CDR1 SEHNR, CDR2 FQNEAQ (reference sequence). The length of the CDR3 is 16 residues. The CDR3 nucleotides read TGTGCCAGCAGCTTTTTACAGGGCGCCAATAATGAAAAACTGTTTTTT. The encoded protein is CASSFLQGANNEKLFF.

The CDR3 sequence: CASSVLRAGATGELFF. DNA for the CDR3: TGTGCCAGCAGCGTCCTCAGGGCGGGAGCCACCGGGGAGCTGTTTTTT. V and J are TRBV9 and TRBJ2-2; 7 bases fit TRBD2. Germline assignment: CDR1 SGDLS and CDR2 YYNGEE. This CDR3 contains 16 residues. With 2 bases clipped from V and 4 bases from J, the junction kept 8 bases outside the gene matches.

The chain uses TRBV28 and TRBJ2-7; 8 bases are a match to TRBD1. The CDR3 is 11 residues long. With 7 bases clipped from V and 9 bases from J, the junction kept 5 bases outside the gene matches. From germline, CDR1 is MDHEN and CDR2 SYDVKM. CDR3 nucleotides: TGTGCCAGCACCCTTGGACAGGGGCAGTACTTC. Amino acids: CASTLGQGQYF.

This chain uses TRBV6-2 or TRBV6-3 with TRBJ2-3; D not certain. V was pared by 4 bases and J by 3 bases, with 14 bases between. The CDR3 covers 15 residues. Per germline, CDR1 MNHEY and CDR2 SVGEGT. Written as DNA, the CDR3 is TGTGCCAGCAGTTTATGGAGTCCGGAGACAGATACGCAGTATTTT. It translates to CASSLWSPETDTQYF.

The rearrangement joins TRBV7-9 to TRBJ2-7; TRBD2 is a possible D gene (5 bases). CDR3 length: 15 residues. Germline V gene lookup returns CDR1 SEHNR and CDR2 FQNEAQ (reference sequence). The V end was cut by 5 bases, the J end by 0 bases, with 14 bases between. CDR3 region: CASSPREHHSYEQYF. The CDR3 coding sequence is TGTGCCAGCAGCCCGAGGGAACACCACTCCTACGAGCAGTACTTC.

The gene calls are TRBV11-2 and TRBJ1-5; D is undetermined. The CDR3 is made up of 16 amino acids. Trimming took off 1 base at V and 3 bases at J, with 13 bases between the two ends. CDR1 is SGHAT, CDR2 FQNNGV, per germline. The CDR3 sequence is CASSLGGYGSNQPQHF. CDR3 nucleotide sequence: TGTGCCAGCAGCTTAGGCGGCTATGGGTCCAATCAGCCCCAGCATTTT.

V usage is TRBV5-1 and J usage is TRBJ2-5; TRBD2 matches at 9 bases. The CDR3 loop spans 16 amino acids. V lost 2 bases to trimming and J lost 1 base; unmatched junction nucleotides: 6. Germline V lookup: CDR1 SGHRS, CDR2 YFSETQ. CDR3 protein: CASSFSSGGRQETQYF. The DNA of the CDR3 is TGCGCCAGCAGCTTTAGTAGCGGGGGACGCCAAGAGACCCAGTACTTC. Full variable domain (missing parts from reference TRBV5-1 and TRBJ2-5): KAGVTQTPRYLIKTRGQQVTLSCSPISGHRSVSWYQQTPGQGLQFLFEYFSETQRNKGNFPGRFSGRQFSNSRSEMNVSTLELGDSALYLCASSFSSGGRQETQYFGPGTRLLVL.

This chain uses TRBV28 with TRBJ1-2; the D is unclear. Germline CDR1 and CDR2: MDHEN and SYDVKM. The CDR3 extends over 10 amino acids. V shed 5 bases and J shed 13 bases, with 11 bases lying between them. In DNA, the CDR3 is TGTGCCAGCAGTCCCCCGGAGCTCACCTTC. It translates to CASSPPELTF.